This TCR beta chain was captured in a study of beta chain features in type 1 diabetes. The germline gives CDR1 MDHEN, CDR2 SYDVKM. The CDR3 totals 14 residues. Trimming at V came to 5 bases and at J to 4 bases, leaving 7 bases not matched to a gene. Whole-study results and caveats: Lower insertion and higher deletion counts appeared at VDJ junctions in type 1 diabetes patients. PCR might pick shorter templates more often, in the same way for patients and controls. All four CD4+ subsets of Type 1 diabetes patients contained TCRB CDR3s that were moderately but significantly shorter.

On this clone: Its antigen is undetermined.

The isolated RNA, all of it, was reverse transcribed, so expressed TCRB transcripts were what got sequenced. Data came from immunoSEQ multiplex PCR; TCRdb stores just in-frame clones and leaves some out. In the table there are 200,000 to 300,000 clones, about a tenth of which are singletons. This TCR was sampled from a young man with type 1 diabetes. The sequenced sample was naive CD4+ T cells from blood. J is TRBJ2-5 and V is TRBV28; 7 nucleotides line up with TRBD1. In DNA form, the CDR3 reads TGTGCCAGCAGTACAGGGGTCCCCGGAGAGACCCAGTACTTC. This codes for CASSTGVPGETQYF. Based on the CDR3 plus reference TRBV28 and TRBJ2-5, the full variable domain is DVKVTQSSRYLVKRTGEKVFLECVQDMDHENMFWYRQDPGLGLRLIYFSYDVKMKEKGDIPEGYSVSREKKERFSLILESASTNQTSMYLCASSTGVPGETQYFGPGTRLLVL.